The clone carrying this T cell receptor (beta chain) was recorded only once. Germline V lookup: CDR1 MNHNS, CDR2 SASEGT. The V end was cut by 2 bases, the J end by 0 bases, with 16 bases between. This CDR3 contains 17 residues. This record belongs to a study of control samples from healthy donors and cancer patients. Using immunoSEQ multiplex PCR, the repertoire was profiled, and TCRdb retains in-frame clones only, with some absent. This table has around 150,000 clones, roughly 95% appearing once. The sequence derives from a woman in her 30s in good health. The sequenced material came from blood. The chain employs TRBV6-1 and TRBJ1-2, with D unresolved. The CDR3 spells CASSEWYPFITNYGYTF. CDR3 sequence (DNA): TGTGCCAGCAGTGAATGGTATCCCTTTATTACTAACTATGGCTACACCTTC.